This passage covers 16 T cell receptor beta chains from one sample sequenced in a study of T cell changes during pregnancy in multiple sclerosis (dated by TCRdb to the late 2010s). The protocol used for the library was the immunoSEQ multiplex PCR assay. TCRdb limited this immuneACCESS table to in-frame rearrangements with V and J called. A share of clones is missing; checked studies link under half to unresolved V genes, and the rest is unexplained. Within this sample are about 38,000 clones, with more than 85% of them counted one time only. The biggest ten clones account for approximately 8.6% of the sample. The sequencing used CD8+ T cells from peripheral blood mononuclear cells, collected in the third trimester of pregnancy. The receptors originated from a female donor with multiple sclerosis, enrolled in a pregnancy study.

The CDR3 loop reads CASSRTAGTTYGYTF. The DNA of the CDR3 is TGCGCCAGCAGCCGCACGGCGGGGACCACCTATGGCTACACCTTC. The J gene is TRBJ1-2, the V gene TRBV4-1, with D perhaps TRBD1 (5 bases). V was trimmed by 4 bases and J by 4 bases, leaving 16 bases between them. Germline CDR1 is MGHRA and CDR2 is YSYEKL. The CDR3 extends over 15 amino acids.

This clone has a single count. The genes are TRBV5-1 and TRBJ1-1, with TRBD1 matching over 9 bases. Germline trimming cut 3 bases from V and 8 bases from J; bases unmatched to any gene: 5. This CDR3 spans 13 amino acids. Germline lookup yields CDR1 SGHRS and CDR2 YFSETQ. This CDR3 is CASSWGQGYEAFF. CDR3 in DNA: TGCGCCAGCAGCTGGGGACAGGGTTACGAAGCTTTCTTT.

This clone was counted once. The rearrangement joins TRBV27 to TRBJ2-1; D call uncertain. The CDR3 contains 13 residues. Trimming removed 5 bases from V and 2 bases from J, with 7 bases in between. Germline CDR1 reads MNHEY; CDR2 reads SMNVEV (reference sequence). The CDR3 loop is CASSPSAYNEQFF. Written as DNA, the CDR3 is TGTGCCAGCAGTCCCTCGGCCTACAATGAGCAGTTCTTC.

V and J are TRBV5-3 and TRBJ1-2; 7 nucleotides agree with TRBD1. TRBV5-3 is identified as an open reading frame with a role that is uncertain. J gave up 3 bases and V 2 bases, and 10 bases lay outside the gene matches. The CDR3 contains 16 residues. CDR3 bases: TGTGCCAGAAGCTTACTCCAGGACAGGAGCGACTATGGCTACACCTTC. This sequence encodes CARSLLQDRSDYGYTF.

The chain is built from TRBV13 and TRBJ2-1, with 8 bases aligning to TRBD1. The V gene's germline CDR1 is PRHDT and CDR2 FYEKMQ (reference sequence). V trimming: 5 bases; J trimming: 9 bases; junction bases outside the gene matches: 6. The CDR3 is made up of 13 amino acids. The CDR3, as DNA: TGTGCCAGCAGCCCACAGGGGGTTAGTGAGCAGTTCTTC. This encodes CASSPQGVSEQFF.

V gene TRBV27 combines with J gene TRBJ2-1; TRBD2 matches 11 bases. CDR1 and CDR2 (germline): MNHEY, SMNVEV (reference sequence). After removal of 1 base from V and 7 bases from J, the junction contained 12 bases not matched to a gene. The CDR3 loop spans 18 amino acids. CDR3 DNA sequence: TGTGCCAGCAGTTTATTCGCCACGGGACTAGCGGATAATAATGAGCAGTTCTTC. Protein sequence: CASSLFATGLADNNEQFF.

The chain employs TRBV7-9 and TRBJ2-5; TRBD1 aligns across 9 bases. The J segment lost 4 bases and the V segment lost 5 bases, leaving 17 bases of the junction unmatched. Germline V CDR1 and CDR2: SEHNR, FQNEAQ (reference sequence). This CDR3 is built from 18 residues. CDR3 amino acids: CASSPASLGTGQRETQYF. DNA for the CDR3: TGTGCCAGCAGCCCCGCCTCCCTAGGGACAGGGCAGAGAGAGACCCAGTACTTC.

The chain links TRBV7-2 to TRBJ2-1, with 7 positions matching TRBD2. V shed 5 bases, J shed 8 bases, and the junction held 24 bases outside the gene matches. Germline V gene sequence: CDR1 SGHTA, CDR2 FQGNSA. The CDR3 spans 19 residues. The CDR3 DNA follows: TGTGCCAGCAGCCACCGGGACTACCAAGCTCGCACCAATTCTGATGAGCAGTTCTTC. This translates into CASSHRDYQARTNSDEQFF.

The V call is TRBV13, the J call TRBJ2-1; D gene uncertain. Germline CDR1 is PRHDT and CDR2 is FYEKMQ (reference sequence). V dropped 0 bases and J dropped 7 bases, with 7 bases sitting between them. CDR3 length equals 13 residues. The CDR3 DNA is TGTGCCAGCAGCTTAGGACTGCCAAATGAGCAGTTCTTC. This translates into CASSLGLPNEQFF.

The CDR3 nucleotides are TGTGCCAGCAGCTTGGCAACCCTATCAGAGCAGTACTTC. As protein: CASSLATLSEQYF. V and J are TRBV5-4 and TRBJ2-7, with no clear D. Trimming left V 0 bases short and J 7 bases short, with 11 bases between. The CDR3 runs 13 residues. Germline CDR1 SGHNT, CDR2 YYREEE (reference sequence).

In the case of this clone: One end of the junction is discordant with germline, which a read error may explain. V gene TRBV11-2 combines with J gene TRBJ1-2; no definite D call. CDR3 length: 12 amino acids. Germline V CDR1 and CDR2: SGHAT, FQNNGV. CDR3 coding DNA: TGTGCCAGCAGGTTAGATGCGGGAGGCTACACCTTC. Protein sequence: CASRLDAGGYTF.

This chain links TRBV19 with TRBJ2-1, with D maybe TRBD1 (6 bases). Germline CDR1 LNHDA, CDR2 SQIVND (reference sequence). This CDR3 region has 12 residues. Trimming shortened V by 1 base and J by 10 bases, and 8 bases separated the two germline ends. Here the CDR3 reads CASSIGGQEQFF. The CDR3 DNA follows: TGTGCCAGTAGTATAGGAGGACAGGAGCAGTTCTTC.

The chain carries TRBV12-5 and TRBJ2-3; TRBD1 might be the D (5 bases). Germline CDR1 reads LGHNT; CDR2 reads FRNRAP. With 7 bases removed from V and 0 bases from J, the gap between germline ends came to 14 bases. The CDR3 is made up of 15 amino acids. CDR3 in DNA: TGTGCTAGTGCCTCAGGGCAGACCAGCACAGATACGCAGTATTTT. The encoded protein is CASASGQTSTDTQYF. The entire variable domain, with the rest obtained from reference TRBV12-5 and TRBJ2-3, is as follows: DARVTQTPRHKVTEMGQEVTMRCQPILGHNTVFWYRQTMMQGLELLAYFRNRAPLDDSGMPKDRFSAEMPDATLATLKIQPSEPRDSAVYFCASASGQTSTDTQYFGPGTRLTVL.

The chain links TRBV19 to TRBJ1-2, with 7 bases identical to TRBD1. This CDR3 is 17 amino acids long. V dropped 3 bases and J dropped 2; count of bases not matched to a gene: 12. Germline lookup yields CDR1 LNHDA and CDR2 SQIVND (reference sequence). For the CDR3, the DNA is TGTGCCAGTAGTATTGGCCTTGTGGCAGGGGGAAACTATGGCTACACCTTC. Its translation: CASSIGLVAGGNYGYTF.

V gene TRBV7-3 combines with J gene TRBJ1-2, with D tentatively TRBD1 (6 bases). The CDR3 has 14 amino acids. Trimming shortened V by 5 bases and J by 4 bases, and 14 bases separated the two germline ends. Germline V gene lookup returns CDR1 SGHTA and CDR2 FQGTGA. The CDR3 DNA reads TGTGCCAGCAGCCCGGACAGTTCGGGCTATGGCTACACCTTC. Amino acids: CASSPDSSGYGYTF.

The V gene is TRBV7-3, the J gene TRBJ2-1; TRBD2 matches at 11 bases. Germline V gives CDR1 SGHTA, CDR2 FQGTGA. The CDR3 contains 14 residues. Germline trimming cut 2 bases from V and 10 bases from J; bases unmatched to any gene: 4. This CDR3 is CASSLELAGAEQFF. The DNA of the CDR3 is TGTGCCAGCAGCTTAGAACTAGCGGGGGCCGAGCAGTTCTTC.